The present entry profiles one TCR beta chain with its context. Sequencing used immunoSEQ multiplex PCR; TCRdb keeps in-frame clones, though not all of them. Of tens of thousands of clones in the sample, about 92% were seen once. Relapses following autologous stem cell transplantation were seen in all patients, with brentuximab vedotin exposure varying. This entry is derived from a study of PD-1 blockade in classical Hodgkin lymphoma. The CDR3 has 13 residues. Germline values: CDR1 KGHSH, CDR2 LQKENI. V was trimmed by 5 bases and J by 8 bases, leaving 12 bases between them. The sequence came from a human donor with classical Hodgkin lymphoma. The sample here was peripheral blood mononuclear cells (PBMCs), taken at baseline. J is TRBJ1-4 and V is TRBV18, with D tentatively TRBD1 (5 bases). The CDR3 loop reads CASSRTGVEKLFF. As DNA, the CDR3 is TGTGCCAGCTCAAGAACAGGAGTCGAAAAACTGTTTTTT.